This TCR beta chain was recorded in a study of T cells after yellow fever vaccination. Study-level points and caveats: Some clonotypes were seen in both the CD4 and the CD8 compartments. These made up a small share and likely arose from convergent recombination. In post-booster samples, most primary-vaccination clones reappeared (approximately 96% CD4, about 90% CD8).

This CDR3 has 15 amino acids. Germline V CDR1 and CDR2: DFQATT, SNEGSKA (reference sequence). The V end was cut by 3 bases, the J end by 2 bases, with 16 bases between. As for this clonotype: Its specificity is not known.

TCRdb passed the 5' RACE reads through MiXCR, listing each CDR3 protein once. The sample carries hundreds of thousands of distinct CDR3 sequences, about 12% recorded once. The receptor's source is a young man who received the YFV17D yellow fever vaccine. The sample was PBMCs, taken on the day of the yellow fever booster vaccination. This chain uses TRBV20-1 with TRBJ2-5; D might be TRBD1 (6 bases). CDR3 coding DNA: TGCAGTGCTAGGGCAGGGGATGCCGGTCAAGAGACCCAGTACTTC. It codes for CSARAGDAGQETQYF.